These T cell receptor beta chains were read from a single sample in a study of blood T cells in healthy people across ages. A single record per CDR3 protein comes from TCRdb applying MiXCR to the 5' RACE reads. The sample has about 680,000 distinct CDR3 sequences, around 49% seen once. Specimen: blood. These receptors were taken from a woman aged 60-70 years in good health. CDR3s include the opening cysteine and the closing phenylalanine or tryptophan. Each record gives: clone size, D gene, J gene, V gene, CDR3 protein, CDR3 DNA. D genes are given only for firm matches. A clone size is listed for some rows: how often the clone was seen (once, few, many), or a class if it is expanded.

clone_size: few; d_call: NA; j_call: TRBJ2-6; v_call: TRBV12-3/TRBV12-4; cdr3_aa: CASSPLSVRANVLTF; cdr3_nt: TGTGCCAGCAGTCCCTTGTCCGTGAGGGCCAACGTCCTGACTTTC
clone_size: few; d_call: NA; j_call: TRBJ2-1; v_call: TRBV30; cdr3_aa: CAWRREWEPYNEQFF; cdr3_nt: TGTGCCTGGAGGCGTGAGTGGGAGCCCTACAATGAGCAGTTCTTC
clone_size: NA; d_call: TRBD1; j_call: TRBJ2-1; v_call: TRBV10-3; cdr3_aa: CAISDSTTGTGVVQFF; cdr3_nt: TGTGCCATCAGTGACTCAACCACCGGGACAGGGGTGGTACAGTTCTTC
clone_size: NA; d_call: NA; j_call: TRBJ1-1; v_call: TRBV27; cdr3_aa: CASSLNPGGGDEAFF; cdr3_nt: TGTGCCAGCAGTCTAAACCCGGGCGGGGGAGATGAAGCTTTCTTT
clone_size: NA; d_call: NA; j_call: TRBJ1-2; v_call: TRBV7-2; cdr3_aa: CASSLVPSNYGYTF; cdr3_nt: TGTGCCAGCAGCTTAGTCCCATCTAACTATGGCTACACCTTC
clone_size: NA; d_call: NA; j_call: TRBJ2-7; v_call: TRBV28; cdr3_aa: CASSLPLGEYSYEQYF; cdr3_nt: TGTGCCAGCAGTTTACCTCTGGGGGAATACTCCTACGAGCAGTACTTC
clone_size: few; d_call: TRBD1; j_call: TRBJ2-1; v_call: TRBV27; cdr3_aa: CASNYPGQGGNEQFF; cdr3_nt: TGTGCCAGCAACTATCCGGGACAGGGGGGAAATGAGCAGTTCTTC
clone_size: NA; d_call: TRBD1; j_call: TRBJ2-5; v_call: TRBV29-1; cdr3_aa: CSVDGTEIQETQYF; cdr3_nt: TGCAGCGTTGACGGGACAGAAATCCAAGAGACCCAGTACTTC
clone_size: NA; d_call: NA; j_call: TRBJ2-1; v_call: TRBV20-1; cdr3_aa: CSAGTKAGAQFF; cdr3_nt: TGCAGTGCCGGGACAAAGGCGGGAGCGCAGTTCTTC
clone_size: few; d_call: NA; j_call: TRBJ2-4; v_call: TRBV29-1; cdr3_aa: CSVYQGQQLAKNIQYF; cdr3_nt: TGCAGCGTTTATCAGGGACAACAACTAGCCAAAAACATTCAGTACTTC
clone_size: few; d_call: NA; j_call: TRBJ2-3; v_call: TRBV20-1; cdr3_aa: CSASKGIGTDTQYF; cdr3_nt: TGCAGTGCTAGCAAGGGGATCGGCACAGATACGCAGTATTTT
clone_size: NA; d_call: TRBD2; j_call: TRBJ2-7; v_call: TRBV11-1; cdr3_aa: CASSAELAGRGDEQYF; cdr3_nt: TGTGCCAGCAGCGCTGAACTAGCGGGAAGAGGGGATGAGCAGTACTTC
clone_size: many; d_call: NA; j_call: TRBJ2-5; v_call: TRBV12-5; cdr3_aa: CASGLDRTGTQYF; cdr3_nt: TGTGCTAGTGGCCTAGACAGGACTGGGACCCAGTACTTC
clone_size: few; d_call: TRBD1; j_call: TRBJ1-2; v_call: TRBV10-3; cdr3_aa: CASLGTGAGGYTF; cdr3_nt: TGTGCCAGCCTTGGGACAGGGGCAGGGGGCTACACCTTC
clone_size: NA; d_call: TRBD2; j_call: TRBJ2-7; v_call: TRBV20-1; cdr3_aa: CSAKSGRALVHEQYF; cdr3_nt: TGCAGTGCTAAGAGCGGGAGGGCCTTGGTCCACGAGCAGTACTTC
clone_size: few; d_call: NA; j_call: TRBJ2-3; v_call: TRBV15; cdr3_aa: CATSKNYMLLTDTQYF; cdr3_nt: TGTGCCACCAGCAAAAATTATATGTTACTCACAGATACGCAGTATTTT
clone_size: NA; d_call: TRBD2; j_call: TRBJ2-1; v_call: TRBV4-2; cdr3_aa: CAGSQEGPTSGSLGEQFF; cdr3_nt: TGTGCCGGCAGCCAAGAGGGGCCCACTAGCGGGAGTCTGGGTGAGCAGTTCTTC
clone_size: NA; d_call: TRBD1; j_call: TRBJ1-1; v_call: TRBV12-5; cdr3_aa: CASGPRTGSGTLSLNTEAFF; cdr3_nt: TGTGCTAGTGGTCCCCGGACAGGGTCGGGGACACTATCGCTGAACACTGAAGCTTTCTTT
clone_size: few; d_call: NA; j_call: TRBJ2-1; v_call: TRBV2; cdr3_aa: CASSEELRAQFF; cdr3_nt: TGTGCCAGCAGTGAGGAGTTGCGGGCCCAGTTCTTC
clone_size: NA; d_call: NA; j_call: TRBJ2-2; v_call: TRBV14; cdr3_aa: CASSQRRRGSNTGELFF; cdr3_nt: TGTGCCAGCAGCCAACGTCGACGAGGGAGTAACACCGGGGAGCTGTTTTTT
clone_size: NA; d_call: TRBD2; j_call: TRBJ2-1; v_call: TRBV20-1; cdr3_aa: CCARHGTTPYNEQFF; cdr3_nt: TGCTGTGCTAGACACGGGACTACCCCCTACAATGAACAGTTCTTC
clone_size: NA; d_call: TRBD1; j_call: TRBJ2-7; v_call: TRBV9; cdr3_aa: CASSVGQDRAYEQYF; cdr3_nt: TGTGCCAGCAGCGTAGGGCAGGACAGGGCCTACGAGCAGTACTTC
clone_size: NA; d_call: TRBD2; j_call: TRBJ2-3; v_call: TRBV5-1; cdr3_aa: CASSTGLAGTTDTQYF; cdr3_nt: TGCGCCAGCAGCACTGGACTAGCCGGGACCACAGATACGCAGTATTTT
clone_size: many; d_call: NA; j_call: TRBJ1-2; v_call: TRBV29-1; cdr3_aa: CSVGTGQRNNYGYTF; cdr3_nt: TGCAGCGTCGGTACCGGACAGCGAAATAACTATGGCTACACCTTC
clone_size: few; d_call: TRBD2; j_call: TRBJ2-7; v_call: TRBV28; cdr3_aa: CASRTSGKYEQYF; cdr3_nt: TGTGCCAGCAGAACTAGCGGGAAATACGAGCAGTACTTC
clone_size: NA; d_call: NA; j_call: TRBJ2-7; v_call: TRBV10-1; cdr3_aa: CASASRGYEQYF; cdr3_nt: TGCGCCAGCGCCTCGCGCGGCTACGAGCAGTACTTC
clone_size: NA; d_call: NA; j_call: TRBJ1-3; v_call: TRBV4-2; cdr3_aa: CASSQKKVKGVTTIYF; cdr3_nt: TGTGCCAGCAGCCAAAAAAAGGTGAAGGGGGTGACCACCATATATTTT